This TCR beta chain was identified during a study of blood T cell repertoires in COVID-19 (dated by TCRdb to about 2020). Regarding the research as a whole: Samples covering the acute and convalescent phases of COVID-19 were provided by collaborators in the United States, Italy and Spain. The prospective study material was composed of cDNA or gDNA derived from T cells, B-cell-depleted T cells, or PBMCs. Deeply sampled blood TCRbeta repertoires from subjects exposed to, actively infected with, or recovered from COVID-19 were included in the dataset. The repertoires were released in a freely available public database meant as a resource for research on the immune response to SARS-CoV-2. The samples were drawn from two sources: the first 160 participants of the ongoing ImmuneRACE study, and approximately 1,300 subjects contributed by 6 global collaborators. A de-identified subject ID, COVID-19 status, age in years and sex were almost always included in the sample metadata. HLA class I and class II types, where available, came from metadata supplied by the sample provider rather than from assay-based typing.

The full study reports these points: Clinical and demographic metadata were provided uncurated, with the amount varying by source and participant.

Collaborating institutions collected whole blood in K2EDTA tubes following their own protocols. For TCRbeta analysis, collaborator samples were shipped as frozen whole blood, as isolated PBMCs, or as DNA extracted from either sample type. TCRbeta CDR3 regions were amplified from genomic DNA by means of the immunoSEQ Assay, a bias-controlled multiplex PCR. As for how the authors treated the data: Nucleated cell counts per sample were estimated from amplification of reference gene primers within the assay. Sequence reads were collapsed and filtered to measure the absolute abundance of every unique TCRbeta CDR3 rearrangement. For each sample, productive Simpson clonality was calculated by taking the square root of Simpson's diversity index across productive rearrangements. Drawn from immuneACCESS, this table holds only the in-frame rearrangements with V and J called that TCRdb kept. Clones are partly lost; checked studies trace under half to an unresolved V gene and leave the rest unexplained. V and J calls plus clone size are reproduced from that table; the DNA served to infer D and trimming. The sample table records a few hundred thousand clones; roughly four fifths of these occur just once. The leading ten clones occupy roughly 3.3% of the sample.

A word on this clone: Its cognate antigen has yet to be identified. Per-base qualities were not stored, and no clone one base away is much larger.

The sample was peripheral blood. This clonotype was sampled from a woman aged 18 to 35 with acute or convalescent COVID-19.

The CDR3: CASSVAADSPYYNEQFF. The DNA sequence reads TGTGCCAGCAGCGTAGCCGCCGACAGCCCCTACTACAATGAGCAGTTCTTC. The sequence is built from TRBV9 and TRBJ2-1; D gene: possibly TRBD1, on 5 matching bases. From its cysteine to its phenylalanine, the CDR3 spans 17 amino acids. The sequence is cut down to CDR3 DNA, 51 bases in frame from base 1. CDR1 and CDR2, per the germline V gene, are SGDLS and YYNGEE. V was cut back by 0 bases and J by 3 bases, leaving a gap of 16 bases between them.